This entry concerns a single T cell receptor beta chain. Its antigen is as yet unknown. The sample is drawn from a study of Ad26.COV2.S vaccination and SARS-CoV-2 variants. Study context: Donor was assigned to the Ad26.COV2.S arm of trial COV1001. Doses of Ad26.COV2.S were injected into muscle once or twice, 56 days apart. Study-level points and caveats: Post-vaccination breadth of spike-specific CD8+ and CD4+ T cell responses was reportedly substantial.

V shed 1 base and J shed 3 bases, with 10 bases lying between them. Looked up from germline, CDR1 is LNHDA and CDR2 is SQIVND (reference sequence). The CDR3 has 14 amino acids. The treatment: roughly 18 received Ad26.COV2.S at low or high dose, single or two shots; about 5 received placebo; per-sample allocation not given. Sample collection was performed on day 63 after the first vaccine or placebo injection. Within Boston, the person who donated was an adult of 18-55 years. Libraries were prepared by immunoSEQ multiplex PCR; TCRdb keeps only in-frame clonotypes and omits some of them. This table has about 410,000 clones, about nine tenths appearing once.

The sequencing here drew on peripheral blood, taken in a trial of Ad26.COV2.S vaccine versus placebo. The chain couples TRBV19 to TRBJ2-7; the D gene is possibly TRBD2 (5 bases). The TCR comes from a person between 18 and 65 years old who received the Ad26.COV2.S COVID-19 vaccine or a placebo. The CDR3 nucleotides read TGTGCCAGTAGTATAGCGAACGGGGACTACGAGCAGTACTTC. This translates into CASSIANGDYEQYF.